Sequencing of this TCR beta chain was carried out in a study of PD-L1 blockade in urothelial cancer. Sequencing was performed with immunoSEQ multiplex PCR; in TCRdb, only in-frame clones are kept and a portion is missing. Of about 72,000 clones listed, roughly 86% were seen once; the top ten hold 14% to 15%. The sample's time point: pretreatment peripheral blood. Here the sequenced sample was PBMCs, taken around atezolizumab (anti-PD-L1) treatment. The receptor's source is a man between 60 and 70 years old with urothelial cancer.

The CDR3 spells CASSSDRVSPLHF. The CDR3 coding sequence is TGTGCCAGCAGCTCAGACAGGGTCTCACCCCTCCACTTT. The chain carries TRBV7-3 and TRBJ1-6; 7 bases agree with TRBD1. The germline gives CDR1 SGHTA, CDR2 FQGTGA. The CDR3 length is 13 residues. V was clipped by 4 bases and J by 10 bases; unmatched bases: 4.